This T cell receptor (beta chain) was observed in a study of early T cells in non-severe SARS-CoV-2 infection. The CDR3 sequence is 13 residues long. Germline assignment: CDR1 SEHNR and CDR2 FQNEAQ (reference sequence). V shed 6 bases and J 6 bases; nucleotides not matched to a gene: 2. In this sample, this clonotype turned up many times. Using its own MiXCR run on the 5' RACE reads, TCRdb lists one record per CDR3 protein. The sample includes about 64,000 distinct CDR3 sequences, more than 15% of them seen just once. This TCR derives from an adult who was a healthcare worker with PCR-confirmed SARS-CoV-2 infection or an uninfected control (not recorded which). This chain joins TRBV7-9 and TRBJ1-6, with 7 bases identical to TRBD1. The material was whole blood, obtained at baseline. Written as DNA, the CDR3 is TGTGCCAGCAGACGGGACAGTAATTCACCCCTCCACTTT. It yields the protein CASRRDSNSPLHF.